This T cell receptor beta chain emerged from a study of beta chain features in type 1 diabetes. About the study: Patients and healthy donors were similar in age, gender and cell yields. Sorted cells, roughly 98,000,000 in number, were examined across all samples.

Turning to this clone: As yet, its antigen is unknown.

Expressed TCRB transcripts were sequenced because the isolated RNA had all been reverse transcribed beforehand. Data came from immunoSEQ multiplex PCR; TCRdb stores just in-frame clones and leaves some out. In the table there are over 700,000 clones, about 17% of which are singletons. V lost 5 bases and J lost 2; bases outside the gene matches: 2. Germline V CDR1 and CDR2: MNHNY, SVGAGI (reference sequence). The CDR3 is 14 amino acids. The study, taken as a whole, reports: It was among patients, rather than healthy donors, that naive, central memory and Treg TCRB repertoires appeared more similar.

The chain couples TRBV6-6 to TRBJ2-2; TRBD2 matches 7 bases. The source is a woman aged 18-29 years in good health. The material sequenced was naive CD4+ T cells from blood. The CDR3 sequence: CASSRGGNTGELFF. Here the CDR3 DNA reads TGTGCCAGCAGTCGCGGGGGTAACACCGGGGAGCTGTTTTTT.